These 9 T cell receptor beta chains originate from one sample sequenced in a study of blood T cell repertoires in COVID-19. Libraries were prepared by immunoSEQ multiplex PCR; TCRdb keeps only in-frame clonotypes and omits some of them. The sample comprises 140,000 to 150,000 clones, around 87% of which are singletons, and under 7.5% rests with the top ten. The sequenced material came from peripheral blood. All receptors come from a man at least 80 years old with acute or convalescent COVID-19.

The genes are TRBV29-1 and TRBJ1-5; D remains ambiguous. The V end was cut by 5 bases, the J end by 3 bases, with 14 bases between. Germline assignment: CDR1 SQVTM and CDR2 ANQGSEA. This CDR3 has 14 residues. The CDR3, as DNA: TGCAGCGTTTGTGGAGGAGGGCCCAATCAGCCCCAGCATTTT. This sequence encodes CSVCGGGPNQPQHF.

This clone was detected once. The chain has TRBV4-1 and TRBJ2-1; 9 nucleotides line up with TRBD2. Looked up from germline, CDR1 is MGHRA and CDR2 is YSYEKL. This CDR3 spans 14 amino acids. The V gene end was trimmed by 8 bases and the J gene end by 7 bases; junction bases not matched to a gene: 9. CDR3 coding DNA: TGCGCCAGCGAGGGGCTAGCGGGACAGAATGAGCAGTTCTTC. Encoded protein: CASEGLAGQNEQFF.

The V call is TRBV3-1 (or the pseudogene TRBV3-2), the J call TRBJ1-6; tentatively, D is TRBD1 (5 bases). The CDR3 spans 15 residues. Trimming removed 4 bases from V and 13 bases from J, with 20 bases in between. The germline CDR1 and CDR2 sequences are LGHDT and YNNKEL (reference sequence). The CDR3 here is CASSPEGGAVSPLHF. CDR3 DNA: TGTGCCAGCAGCCCCGAGGGAGGGGCGGTAAGTCCCCTCCACTTT.

As DNA, the CDR3 is TGTGCCAGCAGCTGGACAGGGGGGACTGAAGCTTTCTTT. This gives the protein CASSWTGGTEAFF. This sequence joins TRBV12-3 or TRBV12-4 and TRBJ1-1; 10 bases match TRBD1. This CDR3 has 13 residues. V gave up 6 bases and J gave up 5 bases; unmatched junction bases: 3.

The J gene is TRBJ2-5, the V gene TRBV5-1; D is ambiguous. The germline V gene has CDR1 SGHRS and CDR2 YFSETQ. The V end lost 1 base, the J end lost 0 bases, and 4 bases lay between the germline ends. CDR3 length equals 13 residues. The CDR3: CASSLNYQETQYF. In nucleotides, the CDR3 is TGCGCCAGCAGCTTGAACTACCAAGAGACCCAGTACTTC.

This chain connects TRBV9 to TRBJ2-7, with TRBD2 matching 7 bases. CDR1 SGDLS and CDR2 YYNGEE come from the germline V gene. This CDR3 has 14 residues. Trimming took 3 bases from V and 5 from J; bases not matched to a gene: 8. The CDR3 bases are TGTGCCAGCAGCGAAGGGACGCTAGCGGACGAGCAGTACTTC. Amino acid sequence: CASSEGTLADEQYF.

This chain links TRBV7-7 with TRBJ1-1; 7 bases agree with TRBD1. The V segment lost 3 bases and the J segment 3 bases; nucleotides outside the gene matches: 1. The CDR3 is 13 residues long. CDR1 SSHAT and CDR2 FNYEAQ come from the germline V gene (reference sequence). The CDR3 DNA reads as TGTGCCAGCAGCTTCGACAGGGACACTGAAGCTTTCTTT. This codes for CASSFDRDTEAFF. The full variable domain, its missing parts supplied by reference TRBV7-7 and TRBJ1-1, is GAGVSQSPRYKVTKRGQDVTLRCDPISSHATLYWYQQALGQGPEFLTYFNYEAQPDKSGLPSDRFSAERPEGSISTLTIQRTEQRDSAMYRCASSFDRDTEAFFGQGTRLTVV.

This chain joins TRBV12-5 and TRBJ2-1; 7 bases fit TRBD2. The germline V gene has CDR1 LGHNT and CDR2 FRNRAP. The CDR3 runs to 16 residues. J lost 7 bases, V lost 2 bases, and 11 bases had no gene match. The CDR3 nucleotides are TGTGCTAGTGGTTTGTCTGGGAGGGCCCCTAGGAATGAGCAGTTCTTC. Translated, it gives CASGLSGRAPRNEQFF.

The V gene is TRBV7-6, the J gene TRBJ2-1; TRBD2 agrees at 10 bases. The V gene's germline CDR1 is SGHVS and CDR2 FNYEAQ. The CDR3 extends over 19 amino acids. J lost 4 bases, V lost 5 bases, and 17 bases had no gene match. CDR3 loop: CASSLSGLASKGSYNEQFF. CDR3 DNA: TGTGCCAGCAGCCTATCGGGACTAGCGTCTAAAGGATCATACAATGAGCAGTTCTTC.